These T cell receptor beta chains were read from a single sample in a study of regulatory T cells in long-lasting Graves disease. TCRdb called the multiplex PCR reads again in MiXCR, with one record for every CDR3 protein. The sample consists of approximately 400,000 distinct CDR3 sequences, approximately 15% of them appearing once. These data were likewise used in another study, on T cells in Graves' hyperthyroidism and ophthalmopathy.

This specimen consisted of peripheral blood mononuclear cells (PBMCs), obtained at new diagnosis, from a patient treated with antithyroid drugs. All receptors derive from a woman aged 25 to 39 with Graves disease. Each CDR3 is given with its conserved first and last residue. The D gene is left open where the match is weak. Some rows have no size entry. The others give once, few or many, or a class for an expanded clone.

many | TRBJ2-3 | . | TRBV20-1 | CSARGQTWTDTQYF | TGCAGTGCTAGAGGTCAAACATGGACAGATACGCAGTATTTT
many | TRBJ2-4 | TRBD1 | TRBV28 | CASSSNRGSKNIQYF | TGTGCCAGCAGTTCTAACAGGGGATCCAAAAACATTCAGTACTTC
many | TRBJ2-7 | TRBD2 | TRBV7-9 | CASSQGTSEQYF | TGCGCCAGCAGCCAAGGGACTAGCGAGCAGTACTTC
few | TRBJ1-4 | . | TRBV20-1 | CKASDNEKLFF | TGCAAGGCGTCGGATAATGAAAAACTGTTTTTT
many | TRBJ2-7 | TRBD2 | TRBV6-5 | CASSYRLASYEQYF | TGTGCCAGCAGTTACCGACTAGCCTCCTACGAGCAGTACTTC
many | TRBJ2-1 | TRBD2 | TRBV24-1 | CATSDWGGNEQFF | TGTGCCACCAGTGACTGGGGGGGCAATGAGCAGTTCTTC
few | TRBJ2-5 | . | TRBV6-1 | CASRNRRSSQYF | TGTGCCAGCAGGAATCGGCGGAGCTCCCAGTACTTC
. | TRBJ2-3 | . | TRBV20-1 | CSASRTTDTQYF | TGCAGTGCTAGTAGAACCACAGATACGCAGTATTTT
once | TRBJ2-2 | . | TRBV11-3 | CASSFRESLGELFF | TGTGCCAGCAGCTTTCGGGAGTCGCTCGGGGAGCTGTTTTTT
many | TRBJ2-6 | . | TRBV27 | CASSYGLGLSGANVLTF | TGTGCCAGCAGTTACGGTCTGGGGCTATCTGGGGCCAACGTCCTGACTTTC
many | TRBJ2-5 | . | TRBV6-1 | CASSERSWSQAQETQYF | TGTGCCAGCAGTGAAAGATCGTGGAGCCAAGCCCAAGAGACCCAGTACTTC
few | TRBJ1-4 | . | TRBV3-1 | CASSQELTTNEKLFF | TGTGCCAGCAGCCAAGAACTCACAACTAATGAAAAACTGTTTTTT